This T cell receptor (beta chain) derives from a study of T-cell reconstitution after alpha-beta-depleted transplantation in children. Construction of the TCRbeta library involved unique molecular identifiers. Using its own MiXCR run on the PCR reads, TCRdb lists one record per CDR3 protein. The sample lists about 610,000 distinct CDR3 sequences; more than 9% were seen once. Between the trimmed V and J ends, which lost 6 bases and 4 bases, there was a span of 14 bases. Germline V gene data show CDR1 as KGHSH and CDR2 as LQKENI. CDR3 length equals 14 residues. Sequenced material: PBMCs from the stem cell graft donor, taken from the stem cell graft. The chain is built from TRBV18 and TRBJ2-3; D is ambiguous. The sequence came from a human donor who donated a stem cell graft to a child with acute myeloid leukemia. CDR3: CASSPHPGADTQYF. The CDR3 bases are TGTGCCAGCTCCCCTCACCCGGGCGCAGATACGCAGTATTTT.